The clone carrying this TCR beta chain was counted between two and nine times. This CDR3 contains 11 residues. V was clipped by 10 bases and J by 11 bases, with 17 bases between them. Germline CDR1 is MDHEN and CDR2 is SYDVKM. For the second PCR, which ran for roughly 6 to 12 cycles, a sample-barcoded 5' primer and a J-beta primer mix were used. TCRdb passed the 5' RACE reads through MiXCR, listing each CDR3 protein once. The table has 1.5 million to 2 million distinct CDR3 sequences, about two fifths seen once; the top ten hold 20% to 25%. The data are from a study of blood T cells in healthy people across ages.

Sequenced input: blood. The chain employs TRBV28 and TRBJ1-1, with D uncertain. The sequence came from a human donor in good health. The CDR3 spells CAIRAFDGAFF. CDR3 coding DNA: TGTGCCATCCGGGCTTTTGACGGGGCTTTCTTT.